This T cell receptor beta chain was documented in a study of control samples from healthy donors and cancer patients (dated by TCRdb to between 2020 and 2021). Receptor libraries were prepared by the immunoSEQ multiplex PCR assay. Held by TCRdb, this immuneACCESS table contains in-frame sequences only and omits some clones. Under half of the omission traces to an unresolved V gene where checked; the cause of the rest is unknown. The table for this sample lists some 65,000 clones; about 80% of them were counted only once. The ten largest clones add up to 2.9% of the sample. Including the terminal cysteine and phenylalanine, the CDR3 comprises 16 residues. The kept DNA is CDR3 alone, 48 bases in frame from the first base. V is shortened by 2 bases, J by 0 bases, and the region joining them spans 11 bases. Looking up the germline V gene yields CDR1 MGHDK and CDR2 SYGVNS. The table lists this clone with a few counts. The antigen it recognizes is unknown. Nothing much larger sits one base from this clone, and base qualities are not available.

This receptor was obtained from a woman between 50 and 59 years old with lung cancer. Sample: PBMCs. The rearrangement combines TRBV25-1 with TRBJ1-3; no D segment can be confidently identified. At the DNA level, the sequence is TGTGCCAGCAGTGAAGGGGATCTTATCTCTGGAAACACCATATATTTT. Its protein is CASSEGDLISGNTIYF.